The rows below give T cell receptor beta chains drawn from one sample of a study of T cell repertoires in cytomegalovirus infection. TCRdb re-derived calls from the reads in MiXCR, one entry per CDR3 protein. The table shows hundreds of thousands of distinct CDR3 sequences, with approximately 33% occurring only once. The sample was PBMCs. Source of these receptors: a human donor in good health (CMV status not recorded). Some clones in this sample may be carry-over from other donors' samples. Both conserved end residues are part of each CDR3.

v_call,j_call,cdr3_aa
TRBV5-1,TRBJ2-1,CASSTSGGPTDEQFF
TRBV7-9,TRBJ1-2,CASGEGGQDGYTF
TRBV14,TRBJ2-2,CASSQDVFTGTKNTGELFF
TRBV10-3,TRBJ1-2,CAITGGTGYTF
TRBV6-1,TRBJ2-7,CASSVQRKRGHEQYF
TRBV5-4,TRBJ1-1,CASSPRQGRGDTEAFF
TRBV2,TRBJ2-1,CASGGETREEQFF
TRBV11-2,TRBJ1-2,CATSFPRPVGYGYTF
TRBV2,TRBJ1-2,CASSEAGDFYGYTF
TRBV6-1,TRBJ1-2,CASSEDFERGLNYGYTF
TRBV7-9,TRBJ2-5,CASLPFGETQYF
TRBV11-2,TRBJ2-1,CASSPRGTVGLLQFF
TRBV7-6,TRBJ2-7,CASSHGTTAYDQSF
TRBV3-1,TRBJ1-5,CASSLSPGTLFNQPQHF
TRBV11-2,TRBJ2-7,CASSLVPGPYEQYF
TRBV7-3,TRBJ2-2,CASSYPQGSTGELFF
TRBV4-3,TRBJ2-3,CASSQDRGGADTQYF
TRBV11-1,TRBJ2-3,CASSLVTPDTQYF
TRBV7-8,TRBJ2-7,CASSARDPVNEQYF
TRBV28,TRBJ1-1,CASSLAQVGTEAFF
TRBV4-1,TRBJ2-1,CASSPSLLAGAINEQFF
TRBV15,TRBJ2-5,CATSIDNHETQYF
TRBV12-3/TRBV12-4,TRBJ2-3,CASSYGPGTHTDTQYF
TRBV6-6,TRBJ2-1,CASTLTGGIYNEQFF
TRBV6-1,TRBJ1-1,CASTRTTEAFF
TRBV28,TRBJ2-2,CASSPGTGLFGELFF
TRBV7-3,TRBJ1-1,CASSSRASYEATEAFF
TRBV6-8,TRBJ1-2,CASSSRDRGYGYTF
TRBV6-1,TRBJ2-3,CASRALRTSGANTDTQYF
TRBV6-1,TRBJ2-1,CASSERGAPSEQFF
TRBV6-1,TRBJ1-2,CASSESNHGGPYGYTF
TRBV6-4,TRBJ2-3,CASSDLAGGPDTQYF
TRBV28,TRBJ2-5,CASSLAPAGGTTGTQYF
TRBV12-3/TRBV12-4,TRBJ1-1,CASSLSGGNTEAFF
TRBV27,TRBJ2-1,CASSLFAPNEQFF
TRBV7-6,TRBJ2-5,CATSGDETQYF
TRBV4-2,TRBJ1-4,CASSPSHSQGTNEKLFF
TRBV12-3/TRBV12-4,TRBJ1-2,CASSFWGRSYGYTF
TRBV19,TRBJ1-3,CASSAPGQRISGNTIYF
TRBV7-7,TRBJ2-5,CASSLVMVSLAGGTATQYF
TRBV7-6,TRBJ2-1,CASLLLSGGAYNEQFF
TRBV2,TRBJ1-1,CASSPMTTEAFF
TRBV19,TRBJ2-3,CASSIGTGVGTDTQYF
TRBV28,TRBJ2-1,CASSIRRGDEQFF
TRBV6-6,TRBJ2-5,CASSYSFGGLETQYF
TRBV7-6,TRBJ2-3,CASSRTRLAGTTDTQYF
TRBV14,TRBJ2-7,CASSPTSPGARNYEQYF
TRBV9,TRBJ1-4,CASSQSAGHLDEKLFF
TRBV4-1,TRBJ1-1,CASSPNTGGSEAFF
TRBV7-6,TRBJ2-2,CASSLLSNRPGGPTGELFF
TRBV7-9,TRBJ1-3,CASSRGTPTRNTIYF
TRBV2,TRBJ1-5,CASGRAINQPQHF
TRBV5-6,TRBJ1-2,CASSFQYFYTF
TRBV15,TRBJ1-6,CATSRDHRTVNSPLHF
TRBV19,TRBJ2-1,CASSIPPTRPPSSYNEQFF
TRBV7-8,TRBJ1-1,CASSLDSGLRNTEAFF
TRBV20-1,TRBJ1-1,CSARRTETEAFF
TRBV7-6,TRBJ2-5,CASSLRAEGVQETQYF
TRBV2,TRBJ1-1,CASSAAWTGGEAFF
TRBV11-2,TRBJ1-1,CASSLDLRAGLSEAFF